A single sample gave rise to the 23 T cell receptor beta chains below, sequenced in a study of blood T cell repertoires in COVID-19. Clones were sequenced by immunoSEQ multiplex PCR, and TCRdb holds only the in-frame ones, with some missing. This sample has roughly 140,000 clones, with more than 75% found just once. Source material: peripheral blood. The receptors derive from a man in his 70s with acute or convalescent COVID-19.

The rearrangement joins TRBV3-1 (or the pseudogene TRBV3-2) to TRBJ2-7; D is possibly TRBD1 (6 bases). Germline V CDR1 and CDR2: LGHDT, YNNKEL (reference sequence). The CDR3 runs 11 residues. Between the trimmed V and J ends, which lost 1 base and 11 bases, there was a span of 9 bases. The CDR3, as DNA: TGTGCCAGCAGCCAAGGGGGGCACAAGTACTTC. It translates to CASSQGGHKYF.

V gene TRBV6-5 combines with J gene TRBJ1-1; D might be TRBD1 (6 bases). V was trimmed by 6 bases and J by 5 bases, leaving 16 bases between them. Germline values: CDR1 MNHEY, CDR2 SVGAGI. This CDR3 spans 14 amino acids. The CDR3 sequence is CASRVDRSGTEAFF. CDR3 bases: TGTGCCAGCAGAGTCGACAGGTCCGGGACTGAAGCTTTCTTT.

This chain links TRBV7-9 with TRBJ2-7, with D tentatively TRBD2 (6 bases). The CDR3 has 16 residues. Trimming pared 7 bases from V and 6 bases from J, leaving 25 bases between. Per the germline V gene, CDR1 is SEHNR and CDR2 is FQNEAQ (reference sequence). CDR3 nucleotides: TGTGCCAGCATCCCGGTTCTGGAGGGAACGGGCTCCGAGCAGTACTTC. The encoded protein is CASIPVLEGTGSEQYF.

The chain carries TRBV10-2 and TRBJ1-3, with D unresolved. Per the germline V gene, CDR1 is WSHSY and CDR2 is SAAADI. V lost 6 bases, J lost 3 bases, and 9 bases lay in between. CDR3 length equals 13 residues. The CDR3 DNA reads TGCGCCAGCAGGCTAGAGGTTGGAAACACCATATATTTT. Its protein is CASRLEVGNTIYF.

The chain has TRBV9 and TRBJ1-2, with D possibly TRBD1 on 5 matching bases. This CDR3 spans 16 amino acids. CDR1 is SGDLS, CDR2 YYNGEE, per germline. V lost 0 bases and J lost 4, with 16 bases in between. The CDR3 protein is CASSVGRQGGFYGYTF. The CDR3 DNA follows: TGTGCCAGCAGCGTAGGTCGTCAGGGAGGTTTCTATGGCTACACCTTC.

The CDR3 loop is CASSVGRTNEKLFF. CDR3 DNA sequence: TGTGCCAGCAGTGTGGGCAGAACTAATGAAAAACTGTTTTTT. The chain carries TRBV2 and TRBJ1-4; D uncertain. The V end was cut by 4 bases, the J end by 1 base, with 7 bases between. The CDR3 contains 14 residues. Germline V gene lookup returns CDR1 SNHLY and CDR2 FYNNEI.

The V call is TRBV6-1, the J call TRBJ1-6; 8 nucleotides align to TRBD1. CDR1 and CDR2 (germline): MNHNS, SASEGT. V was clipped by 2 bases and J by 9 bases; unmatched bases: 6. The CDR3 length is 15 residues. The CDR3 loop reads CASSEQTGAGSPLHF. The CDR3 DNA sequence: TGTGCCAGCAGTGAACAGACAGGGGCAGGTTCACCCCTCCACTTT.

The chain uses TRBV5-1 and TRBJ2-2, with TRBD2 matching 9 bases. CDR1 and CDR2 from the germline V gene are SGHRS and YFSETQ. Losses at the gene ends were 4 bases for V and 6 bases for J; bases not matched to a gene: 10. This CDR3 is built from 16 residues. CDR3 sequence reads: CASSLLAGGPPGELFF. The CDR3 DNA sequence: TGCGCCAGCAGCCTCTTGGCGGGAGGGCCCCCCGGGGAGCTGTTTTTT. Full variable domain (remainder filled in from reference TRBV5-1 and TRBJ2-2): KAGVTQTPRYLIKTRGQQVTLSCSPISGHRSVSWYQQTPGQGLQFLFEYFSETQRNKGNFPGRFSGRQFSNSRSEMNVSTLELGDSALYLCASSLLAGGPPGELFFGEGSRLTVL.

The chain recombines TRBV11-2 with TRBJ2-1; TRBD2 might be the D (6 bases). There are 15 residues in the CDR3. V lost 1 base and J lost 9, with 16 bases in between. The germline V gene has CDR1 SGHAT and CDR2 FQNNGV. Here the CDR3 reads CASSLAGEMESEQFF. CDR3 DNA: TGTGCCAGCAGCTTAGCGGGGGAAATGGAGTCTGAGCAGTTCTTC.

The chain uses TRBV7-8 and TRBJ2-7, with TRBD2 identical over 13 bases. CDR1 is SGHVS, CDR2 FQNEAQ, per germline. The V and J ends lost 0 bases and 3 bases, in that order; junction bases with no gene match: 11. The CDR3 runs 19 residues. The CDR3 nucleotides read TGTGCCAGCAGCTTAGCAACCGGGACTAGCGGGGCCGAAAGCTACGAGCAGTACTTC. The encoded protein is CASSLATGTSGAESYEQYF.

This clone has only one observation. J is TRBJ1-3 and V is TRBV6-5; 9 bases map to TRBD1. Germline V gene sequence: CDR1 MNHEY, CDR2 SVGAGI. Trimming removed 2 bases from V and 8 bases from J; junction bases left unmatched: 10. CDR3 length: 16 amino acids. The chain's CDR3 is CASSYRTGVYPDTIYF. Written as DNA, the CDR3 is TGTGCCAGCAGTTACCGGACAGGGGTCTATCCTGACACCATATATTTT.

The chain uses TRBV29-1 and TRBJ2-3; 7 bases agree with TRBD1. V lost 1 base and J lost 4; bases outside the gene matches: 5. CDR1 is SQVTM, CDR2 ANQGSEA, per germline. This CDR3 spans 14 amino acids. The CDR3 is CSVEGQGFSDTQYF. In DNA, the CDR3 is TGCAGCGTTGAAGGACAGGGTTTTTCAGATACGCAGTATTTT.

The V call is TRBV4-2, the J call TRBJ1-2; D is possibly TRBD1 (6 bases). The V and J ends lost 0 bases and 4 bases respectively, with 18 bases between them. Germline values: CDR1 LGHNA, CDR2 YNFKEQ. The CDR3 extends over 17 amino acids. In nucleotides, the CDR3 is TGTGCCAGCAGCCAAGAAGATGAGGCGGGGGCCCGCTATGGCTACACCTTC. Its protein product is CASSQEDEAGARYGYTF.

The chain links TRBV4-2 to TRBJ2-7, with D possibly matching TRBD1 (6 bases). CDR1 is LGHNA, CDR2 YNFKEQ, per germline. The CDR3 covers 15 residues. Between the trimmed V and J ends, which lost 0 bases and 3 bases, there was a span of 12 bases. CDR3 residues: CASSQEGGHNYEQYF. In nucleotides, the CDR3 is TGTGCCAGCAGCCAAGAAGGGGGACACAACTACGAGCAGTACTTC.

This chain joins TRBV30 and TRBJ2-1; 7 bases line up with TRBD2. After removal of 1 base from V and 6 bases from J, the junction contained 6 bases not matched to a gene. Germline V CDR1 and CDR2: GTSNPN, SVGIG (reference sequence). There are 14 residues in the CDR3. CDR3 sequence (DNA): TGTGCCTGGAGTGGGGGGAGGGCCGTCAATGAGCAGTTCTTC. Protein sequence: CAWSGGRAVNEQFF.

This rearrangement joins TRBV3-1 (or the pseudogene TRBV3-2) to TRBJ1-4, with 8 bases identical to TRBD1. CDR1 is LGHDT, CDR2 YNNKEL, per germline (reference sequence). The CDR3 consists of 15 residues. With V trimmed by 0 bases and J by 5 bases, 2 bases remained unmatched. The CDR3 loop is CASSQEYRGNEKLFF. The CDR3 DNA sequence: TGTGCCAGCAGCCAAGAATACAGGGGGAATGAAAAACTGTTTTTT.

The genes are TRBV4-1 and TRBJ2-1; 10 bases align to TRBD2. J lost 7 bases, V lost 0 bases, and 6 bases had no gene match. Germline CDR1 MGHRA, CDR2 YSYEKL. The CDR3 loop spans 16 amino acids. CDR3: CASSQDPSGRGNEQFF. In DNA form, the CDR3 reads TGCGCCAGCAGCCAAGATCCTAGCGGGAGAGGGAATGAGCAGTTCTTC.

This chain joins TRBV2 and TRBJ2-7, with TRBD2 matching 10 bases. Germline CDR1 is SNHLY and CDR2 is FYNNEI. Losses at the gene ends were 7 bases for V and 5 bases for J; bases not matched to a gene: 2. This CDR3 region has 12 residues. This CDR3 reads CASTSGSDEQYF. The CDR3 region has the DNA TGTGCCAGCACTAGCGGGAGCGACGAGCAGTACTTC.

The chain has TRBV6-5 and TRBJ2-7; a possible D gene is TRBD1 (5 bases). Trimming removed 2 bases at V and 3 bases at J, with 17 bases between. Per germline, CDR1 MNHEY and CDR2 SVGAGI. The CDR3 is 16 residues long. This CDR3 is CASSYGPAGSGYEQYF. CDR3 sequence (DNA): TGTGCCAGCAGTTACGGTCCGGCAGGGTCGGGCTACGAGCAGTACTTC.

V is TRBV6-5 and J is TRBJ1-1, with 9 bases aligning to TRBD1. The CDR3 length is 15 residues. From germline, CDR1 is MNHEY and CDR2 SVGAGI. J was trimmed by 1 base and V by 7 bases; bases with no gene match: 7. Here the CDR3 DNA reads TGTGCCAGCACTTGGGACAGGGTGGGGAACACTGAAGCTTTCTTT. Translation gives CASTWDRVGNTEAFF.

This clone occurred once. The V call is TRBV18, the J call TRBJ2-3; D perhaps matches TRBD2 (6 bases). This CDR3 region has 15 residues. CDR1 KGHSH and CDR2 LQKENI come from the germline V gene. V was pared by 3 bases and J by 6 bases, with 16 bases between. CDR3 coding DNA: TGTGCCAGCTCACCGCTTAGACTAGTGGGTGATACGCAGTATTTT. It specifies CASSPLRLVGDTQYF.

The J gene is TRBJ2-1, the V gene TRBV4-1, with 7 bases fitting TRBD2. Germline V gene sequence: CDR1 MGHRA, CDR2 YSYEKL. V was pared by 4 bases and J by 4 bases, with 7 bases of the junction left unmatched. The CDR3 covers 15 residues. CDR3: CASSPQRGRYNEQFF. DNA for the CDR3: TGCGCCAGCAGCCCCCAGCGGGGAAGGTACAATGAGCAGTTCTTC.

In nucleotides, the CDR3 is TGTGCCAGCAGTGAGGGCAGGGGTTACACCTACGAGCAGTACTTC. Translated, it gives CASSEGRGYTYEQYF. The V and J genes are TRBV25-1 and TRBJ2-7; D is possibly TRBD1 (6 bases). Germline V gene data show CDR1 as MGHDK and CDR2 as SYGVNS. Trimming shortened V by 3 bases and J by 2 bases, and 14 bases separated the two germline ends. This CDR3 contains 15 residues.